In its sample, the clone carrying this T cell receptor gamma chain was seen a few times. Its antigen remains unidentified. The data originate from a study of Vδ1+ human thymocytes. Findings and caveats of the study: Thymic TRG and TRD repertoires appeared highly polyclonal, with Gaussian CDR3 length distributions. Unlike peripheral blood Vdelta1+ controls, thymic delta-chain sequences included roughly 22% Vdelta2 and few Vdelta3.

The template was reverse-transcribed extracted RNA. The CDR3 regions were amplified by multiplex PCR from V-gene primers to a constant-region primer. TCRdb re-called clones from the multiplex PCR reads via CATT. The sample contains about 23,000 gamma-chain clones, roughly 13% of which appear only once. Between about 96% and 99.6% of sorted thymocytes were Vdelta1+. CDR1 and CDR2 from the germline V gene are EGSTGY and YDSYTSSV. The CDR3 runs 13 residues. The V gene end was trimmed by 4 bases and the J gene end by 3 bases; junction bases not matched to a gene: 6. This TCR was sampled from a child less than two years old who had congenital heart surgery. The rearrangement uses TRGV4 and TRGJ1 or TRGJ2. Sequencing was done on a sample of Vdelta1+ gamma-delta thymocytes from the thymus. Subset given: FACS-sorted CD3+ TCRalphabeta- TCRVdelta1+ TCRVdelta2- thymocytes. The CDR3: CATWDLCYYKKLF. In nucleotides, the CDR3 is TGTGCCACCTGGGACCTATGTTATTATAAGAAACTCTTT.